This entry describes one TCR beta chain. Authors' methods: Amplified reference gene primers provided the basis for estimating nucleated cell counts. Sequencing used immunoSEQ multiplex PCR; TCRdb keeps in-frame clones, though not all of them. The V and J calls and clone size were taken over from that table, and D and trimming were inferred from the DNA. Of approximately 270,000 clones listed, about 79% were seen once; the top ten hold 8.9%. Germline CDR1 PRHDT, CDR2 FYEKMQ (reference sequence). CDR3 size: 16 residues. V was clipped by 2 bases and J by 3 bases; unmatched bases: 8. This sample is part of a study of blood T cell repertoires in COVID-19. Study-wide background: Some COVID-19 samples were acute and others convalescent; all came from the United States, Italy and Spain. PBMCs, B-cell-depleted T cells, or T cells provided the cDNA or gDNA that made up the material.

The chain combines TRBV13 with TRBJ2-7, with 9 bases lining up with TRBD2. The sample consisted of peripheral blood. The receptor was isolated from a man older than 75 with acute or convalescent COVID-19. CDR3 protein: CASSLLRGGQGYEQYF. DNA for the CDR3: TGTGCCAGCAGCTTATTGCGGGGGGGCCAAGGCTACGAGCAGTACTTC.